Only a few counts were recorded for the clone carrying this TCR beta chain. Its antigen is currently unknown. This specimen belongs to a study of cytomegalovirus exposure and HLA in healthy donors. Study-wide context: In a previous analysis, around 120 million unique TCR beta sequences were found from 150 million to 200 million T cells. Study outcomes and limitations: The study listed 164 cytomegalovirus-associated TCR beta chains. Highest at DRB1 and lowest at HLA-C, TCR association rates differed among HLA loci in a later analysis.

V lost 6 bases and J lost 5, with 11 bases in between. The CDR3 totals 14 residues. Germline CDR1 MNHEY, CDR2 SVGAGI. Both 60 Vbeta primers and 13 Jbeta primers went into the PCR. Only in-frame clones appear in the TCRdb table, and some are missing; sequencing was by immunoSEQ multiplex PCR. Among about 160,000 clones, roughly 80% were seen once, and the ten largest hold approximately 2.4%. The chain carries TRBV6-5 and TRBJ1-6; D uncertain. The clonotype was recovered from a male donor in good health and CMV-seronegative. The sequencing input was PBMCs. CDR3 residues: CASSSPGDNSPLHF. DNA for the CDR3: TGTGCCAGCAGCTCACCGGGAGATAATTCACCCCTCCACTTT.